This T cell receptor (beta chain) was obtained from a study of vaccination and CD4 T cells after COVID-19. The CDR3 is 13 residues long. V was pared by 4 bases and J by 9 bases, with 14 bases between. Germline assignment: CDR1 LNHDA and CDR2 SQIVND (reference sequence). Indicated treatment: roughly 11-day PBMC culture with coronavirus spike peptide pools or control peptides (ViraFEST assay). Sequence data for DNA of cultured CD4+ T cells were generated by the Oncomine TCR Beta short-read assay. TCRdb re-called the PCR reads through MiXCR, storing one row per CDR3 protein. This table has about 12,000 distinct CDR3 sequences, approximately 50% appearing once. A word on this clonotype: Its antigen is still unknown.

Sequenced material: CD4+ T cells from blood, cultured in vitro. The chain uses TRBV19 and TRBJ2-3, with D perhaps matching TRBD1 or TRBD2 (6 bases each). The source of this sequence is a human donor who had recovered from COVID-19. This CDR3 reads CASSTSRRGTQYF. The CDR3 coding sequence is TGTGCCAGTAGTACCTCCCGGAGGGGGACGCAGTATTTT. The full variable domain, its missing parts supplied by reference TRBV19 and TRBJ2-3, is DGGITQSPKYLFRKEGQNVTLSCEQNLNHDAMYWYRQDPGQGLRLIYYSQIVNDFQKGDIAEGYSVSREKKESFPLTVTSAQKNPTAFYLCASSTSRRGTQYFGPGTRLTVL.